The present entry profiles one T cell receptor beta chain with its context. Its antigen is not known. This specimen belongs to a study of human T cells and chemical hapten exposure. In the authors' workflow: Ranging from about 20,000 to 750,000, TCR counts per sample had a median value of around 100,000. TCRdb itself ran the RACE reads through MiXCR, one entry per CDR3 protein. The V and J calls were determined by TCRdb, not by the authors. Here the sample spans around 99,000 distinct CDR3 sequences, about an eighth being singletons. General observations from the study: TCRs exceeding a frequency of 1 in 1000 stayed unchanged under DPC sensitization.

Time point specified: patch test 1, 2 weeks after DPC sensitization. Described treatment: therapeutic diphenylcyclopropenone sensitization with weekly scalp DPC. This CDR3 region has 10 residues. V was clipped by 8 bases and J by 2 bases, with 3 bases between them. Germline CDR1 reads MDHEN; CDR2 reads SYDVKM. The sample in question was whole blood, obtained in connection with sensitization to the hapten diphenylcyclopropenone (DPC). The chain links TRBV28 to TRBJ2-5; D not certain. The sequence was collected from a middle-aged woman with alopecia areata. Some clones in this sample may be carry-over from other donors' samples. The CDR3 loop is CASQQETQYF. Written as DNA, the CDR3 is TGTGCCAGCCAACAAGAGACCCAGTACTTC. The full variable domain, completed using reference TRBV28 and TRBJ2-5, is DVKVTQSSRYLVKRTGEKVFLECVQDMDHENMFWYRQDPGLGLRLIYFSYDVKMKEKGDIPEGYSVSREKKERFSLILESASTNQTSMYLCASQQETQYFGPGTRLLVL.